These 21 T cell receptor beta chains share one sample of origin, sequenced in a study of CD8+ T cells in alopecia areata. It was cDNA, reverse transcribed from extracted RNA, that served as the sequencing template. The protocol was immunoSEQ multiplex PCR, while the TCRdb copy is restricted to in-frame clones and leaves out a portion. The sample consists of about 120,000 clones, about 60% of them appearing once. Source material: CD4+ T cells sorted from blood. These receptor sequences come from a human donor in good health.

In this sample, this clone turned up once. The chain employs TRBV6-5 and TRBJ2-4, with 7 nucleotides matching TRBD1. Germline CDR1 is MNHEY and CDR2 is SVGAGI. V dropped 5 bases and J dropped 4; count of bases not matched to a gene: 5. The CDR3 is made up of 14 amino acids. The DNA for the CDR3 is TGTGCCAGCAGTCTGACAGGGCTAAAAAACATTCAGTACTTC. Translating it yields CASSLTGLKNIQYF.

The chain employs TRBV7-3 and TRBJ2-7; TRBD2 aligns across 10 bases. The CDR3 has 15 amino acids. With 6 bases clipped from V and 4 bases from J, the junction kept 9 bases outside the gene matches. Per germline, CDR1 SGHTA and CDR2 FQGTGA. CDR3 protein: CASSQTSGARYEQYF. The CDR3 DNA sequence: TGTGCCAGCAGTCAAACTAGCGGGGCTCGGTACGAGCAGTACTTC.

The chain recombines TRBV6-5 with TRBJ1-2; possible D gene TRBD1, 5 bases. V lost 0 bases, J lost 5 bases, and 16 bases lay in between. This CDR3 is 16 amino acids long. CDR1 is MNHEY, CDR2 SVGAGI, per germline. Here the CDR3 DNA reads TGTGCCAGCAGTTACTCGAGATCGAGAGGGGTTTATGGCTACACCTTC. The encoded protein is CASSYSRSRGVYGYTF.

The chain recombines TRBV9 with TRBJ1-6, with TRBD1 matching over 9 bases. CDR1 is SGDLS, CDR2 YYNGEE, per germline. V was clipped by 0 bases and J by 8 bases; unmatched bases: 12. The CDR3 sequence is 18 residues long. CDR3 coding DNA: TGTGCCAGCAGCGTAGGAGCTGGGAGGGACAGGGCATATTCACCCCTCCACTTT. This gives the protein CASSVGAGRDRAYSPLHF.

The chain combines TRBV23-1 with TRBJ1-5; D is undetermined. TRBV23-1 is classed as an ORF, of uncertain function. Trimming took 8 bases from V and 9 from J, leaving 14 bases between them. CDR3 size: 12 residues. The CDR3 loop reads CASAQTLWPQHF. The DNA for the CDR3 is TGCGCCAGCGCCCAGACCCTATGGCCCCAGCATTTT.

The gene calls are TRBV25-1 and TRBJ2-1, with 14 bases matching TRBD2. Trimming cost V 7 bases and J 9 bases; bases outside gene matches: 8. CDR3 length equals 15 residues. Germline V gives CDR1 MGHDK, CDR2 SYGVNS. DNA of the CDR3: TGTGCCAGCAACTCCGGGACTAGCGGGGGTAGTGAGCAGTTCTTC. This gives the protein CASNSGTSGGSEQFF.

There are a few counts of this clone. The chain has TRBV6-4 and TRBJ2-1; no clear D. This CDR3 contains 13 residues. Trimming shortened V by 2 bases and J by 5 bases, and 7 bases separated the two germline ends. From germline, CDR1 is MRHNA and CDR2 SNTAGT. As DNA, the CDR3 is TGTGCCAGCAGTGACGACCGTAACAATGAGCAGTTCTTC. This translates into CASSDDRNNEQFF.

This chain joins TRBV25-1 and TRBJ2-1; 7 positions match TRBD1. The CDR3 contains 15 residues. Germline loops: CDR1 MGHDK, CDR2 SYGVNS. Trimming at V came to 4 bases and at J to 9 bases, leaving 12 bases not matched to a gene. The chain's CDR3 is CASSATGNKVGEQFF. CDR3 DNA: TGTGCCAGCAGTGCGACAGGGAACAAGGTGGGTGAGCAGTTCTTC. The complete variable domain, with remaining parts taken from reference TRBV25-1 and TRBJ2-1, reads EADIYQTPRYLVIGTGKKITLECSQTMGHDKMYWYQQDPGMELHLIHYSYGVNSTEKGDLSSESTVSRIRTEHFPLTLESARPSHTSQYLCASSATGNKVGEQFFGPGTRLTVL.

The chain employs TRBV4-1 and TRBJ2-6; D remains ambiguous. Germline CDR1 and CDR2: MGHRA and YSYEKL. Trimming left V 1 base short and J 0 bases short, with 7 bases between. The CDR3 is made up of 16 amino acids. CDR3 residues: CASSQGRSSGANVLTF. The CDR3 DNA is TGCGCCAGCAGCCAAGGACGAAGCTCTGGGGCCAACGTCCTGACTTTC.

A few counts support this clone. V gene TRBV7-9 combines with J gene TRBJ1-4; D call uncertain. V was shortened by 5 bases and J by 6 bases, with 13 bases between the two germline ends. The CDR3 is made up of 14 amino acids. CDR1 is SEHNR, CDR2 FQNEAQ, per germline (reference sequence). Here the CDR3 DNA reads TGTGCCAGCAGCGGGCGGGGTCGAGATGAAAAACTGTTTTTT. This encodes CASSGRGRDEKLFF.

The chain employs TRBV29-1 and TRBJ2-1; 9 bases agree with TRBD1. The germline gives CDR1 SQVTM, CDR2 ANQGSEA. The CDR3 covers 14 residues. V was clipped by 7 bases and J by 3 bases; unmatched bases: 7. For the CDR3, the DNA is TGCAGCGCATGGACAGGGGCCGACTACAATGAGCAGTTCTTC. Translated: CSAWTGADYNEQFF.

CDR3 sequence (DNA): TGTGCCAGCAGCCAGCTTAGCGGGGGGGCAAACATTCAGTACTTC. Translation: CASSQLSGGANIQYF. The chain combines TRBV11-2 with TRBJ2-4; 11 positions match TRBD2. The trim removed 5 bases at V and 6 bases at J, leaving 6 bases unmatched. Germline V gene lookup returns CDR1 SGHAT and CDR2 FQNNGV. The length of the CDR3 is 15 residues.

V is TRBV4-2 and J is TRBJ1-2; D is perhaps TRBD1 (5 bases). Trimming took 5 bases from V and 3 from J, leaving 16 bases between them. The CDR3 loop spans 15 amino acids. Looked up from germline, CDR1 is LGHNA and CDR2 is YNFKEQ. The CDR3 nucleotides read TGTGCCAGCAGCGGTCCCCTCCGGGGCGACTATGGCTACACCTTC. This gives the protein CASSGPLRGDYGYTF.

The J gene is TRBJ2-7, the V gene TRBV4-1; D may be TRBD1 or TRBD2 (5 bases each). V lost 4 bases, J lost 4 bases, and 14 bases lay in between. The CDR3 totals 14 residues. The germline V gene has CDR1 MGHRA and CDR2 YSYEKL. This CDR3 reads CASSLRDDGYEQYF. The CDR3 bases are TGCGCCAGCAGCCTCCGGGACGATGGGTACGAGCAGTACTTC.

CDR3 bases: TGCGCCAGCAGCCACCCCCCCGCCAAAAACATTCAGTACTTC. Amino acid sequence: CASSHPPAKNIQYF. The chain employs TRBV4-1 and TRBJ2-4; D is ambiguous. The CDR3 is made up of 14 amino acids. The V gene's germline CDR1 is MGHRA and CDR2 YSYEKL. Between the trimmed V and J ends, which lost 3 bases and 1 base, there was a span of 7 bases.

The V call is TRBV2, the J call TRBJ1-1, with 7 positions matching TRBD1. V was clipped by 2 bases and J by 11 bases; unmatched bases: 11. CDR3 length equals 14 residues. Germline V gene lookup returns CDR1 SNHLY and CDR2 FYNNEI. In nucleotides, the CDR3 is TGTGCCAGCAGTGAACAGGGGGAATCCTTAGCGGCTTTCTTT. Amino acids: CASSEQGESLAAFF.

In nucleotides, the CDR3 is TGCAGCGCTAGACAGGCGGGCTATGGCTACACCTTC. Translation: CSARQAGYGYTF. The chain recombines TRBV29-1 with TRBJ1-2; D might be TRBD1 (6 bases). The V end lost 7 bases, the J end lost 4 bases, and 13 bases lay between the germline ends. Germline CDR1 is SQVTM and CDR2 is ANQGSEA. This CDR3 has 12 residues.

The V gene is TRBV7-2, the J gene TRBJ1-5; 9 nucleotides align to TRBD1. The V gene's germline CDR1 is SGHTA and CDR2 FQGNSA. This CDR3 is built from 16 residues. After removal of 2 bases from V and 6 bases from J, the junction contained 8 bases not matched to a gene. The CDR3 sequence is CASSLSGTGNGQPQHF. The CDR3 DNA sequence: TGTGCCAGCAGCTTATCCGGGACAGGGAATGGTCAGCCCCAGCATTTT.

The rearrangement links TRBV29-1 to TRBJ2-3; TRBD1 agrees at 7 bases. The CDR3 runs to 14 residues. Per germline, CDR1 SQVTM and CDR2 ANQGSEA. V trimming: 7 bases; J trimming: 1 base; junction bases outside the gene matches: 8. Written as DNA, the CDR3 is TGCAGCGCAGGGGGTAGCTATGGCACAGATACGCAGTATTTT. The encoded protein is CSAGGSYGTDTQYF.

This chain's CDR3 is CASSPVGPGTNYGYTF. CDR3 coding DNA: TGTGCCAGCAGCCCAGTGGGTCCAGGGACAAACTATGGCTACACCTTC. The chain employs TRBV11-2 and TRBJ1-2, with a weak D call TRBD1 (6 bases). Germline-derived CDR1 and CDR2 are SGHAT and FQNNGV. V was trimmed by 5 bases and J by 2 bases, leaving 18 bases between them. The CDR3 runs 16 residues.

J is TRBJ2-2 and V is TRBV7-2; TRBD2 aligns across 13 bases. The junction had 4 bases not matched to a gene; V was cut back by 4 bases and J by 2 bases. The CDR3 extends over 17 amino acids. Germline V gives CDR1 SGHTA, CDR2 FQGNSA. CDR3 sequence (DNA): TGTGCCAGCAGCTCCGGGACTAGCGGGGCTAACACCGGGGAGCTGTTTTTT. Amino acids: CASSSGTSGANTGELFF.